This T cell receptor beta chain was sequenced for a study of shared clonotypes between healthy human individuals. Naive CD8 populations comprised CD45RO-negative cells positively selected for CCR7, excluding terminally differentiated effector memory CD45RA+ cells. The assay was immunoSEQ multiplex PCR, and TCRdb's table has in-frame clones only and misses some. The table has about 2 million clones, approximately 95% seen once. J gave up 5 bases and V 5 bases, and 7 bases lay outside the gene matches. CDR3 length: 14 residues. Germline V gene sequence: CDR1 SEHNR, CDR2 FQNEAQ (reference sequence). The chain combines TRBV7-9 with TRBJ2-7; 9 positions agree with TRBD1. Sequenced sample: naive CD8+ T cells sorted from blood. The source is a man between 18 and 35 years old in good health. CDR3 sequence (DNA): TGTGCCAGCAGCCCCGGGACAGGGCACCACGAGCAGTACTTC. Residues: CASSPGTGHHEQYF.